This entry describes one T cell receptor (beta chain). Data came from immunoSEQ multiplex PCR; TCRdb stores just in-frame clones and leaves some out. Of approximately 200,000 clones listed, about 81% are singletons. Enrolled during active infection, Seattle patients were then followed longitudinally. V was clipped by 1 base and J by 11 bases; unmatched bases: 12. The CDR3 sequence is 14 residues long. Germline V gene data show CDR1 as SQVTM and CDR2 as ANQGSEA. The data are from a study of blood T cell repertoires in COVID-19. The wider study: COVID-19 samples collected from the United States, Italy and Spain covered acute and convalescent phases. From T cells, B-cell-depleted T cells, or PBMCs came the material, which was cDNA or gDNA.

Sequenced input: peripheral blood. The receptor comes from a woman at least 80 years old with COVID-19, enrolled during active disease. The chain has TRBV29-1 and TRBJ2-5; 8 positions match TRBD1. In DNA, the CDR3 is TGCAGCGTTGAAGCGACAGGGGAACCAAGGACGCAGTACTTC. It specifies CSVEATGEPRTQYF. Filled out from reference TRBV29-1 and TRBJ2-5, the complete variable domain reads SAVISQKPSRDICQRGTSLTIQCQVDSQVTMMFWYRQQPGQSLTLIATANQGSEATYESGFVIDKFPISRPNLTFSTLTVSNMSPEDSSIYLCSVEATGEPRTQYFGPGTRLLVL.